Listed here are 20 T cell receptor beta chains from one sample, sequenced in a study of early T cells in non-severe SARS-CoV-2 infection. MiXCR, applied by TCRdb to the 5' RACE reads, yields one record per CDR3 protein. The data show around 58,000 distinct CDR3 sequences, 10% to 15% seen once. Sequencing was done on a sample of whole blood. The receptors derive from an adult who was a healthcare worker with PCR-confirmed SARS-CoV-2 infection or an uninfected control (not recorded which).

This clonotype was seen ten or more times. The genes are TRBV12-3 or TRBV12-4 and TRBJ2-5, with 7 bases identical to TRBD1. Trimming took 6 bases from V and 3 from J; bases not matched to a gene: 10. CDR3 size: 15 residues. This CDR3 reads CASSRQGTPKETQYF. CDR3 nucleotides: TGTGCCAGCAGCCGACAGGGCACCCCGAAAGAGACCCAGTACTTC.

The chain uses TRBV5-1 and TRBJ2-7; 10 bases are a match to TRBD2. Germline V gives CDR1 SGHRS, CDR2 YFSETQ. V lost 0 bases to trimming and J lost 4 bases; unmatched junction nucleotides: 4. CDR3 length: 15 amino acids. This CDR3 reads CASSLAGTSAYEQYF. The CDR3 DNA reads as TGCGCCAGCAGCTTGGCGGGGACTAGCGCTTACGAGCAGTACTTC. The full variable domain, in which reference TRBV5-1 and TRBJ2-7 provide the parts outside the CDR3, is KAGVTQTPRYLIKTRGQQVTLSCSPISGHRSVSWYQQTPGQGLQFLFEYFSETQRNKGNFPGRFSGRQFSNSRSEMNVSTLELGDSALYLCASSLAGTSAYEQYFGPGTRLTVT.

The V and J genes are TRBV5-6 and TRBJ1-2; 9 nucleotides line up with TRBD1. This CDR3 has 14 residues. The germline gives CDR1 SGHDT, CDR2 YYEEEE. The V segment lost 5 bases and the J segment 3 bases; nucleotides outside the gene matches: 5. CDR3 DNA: TGTGCCAGCAGGACCGGGACAGGGTACTATGGCTACACCTTC. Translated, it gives CASRTGTGYYGYTF.

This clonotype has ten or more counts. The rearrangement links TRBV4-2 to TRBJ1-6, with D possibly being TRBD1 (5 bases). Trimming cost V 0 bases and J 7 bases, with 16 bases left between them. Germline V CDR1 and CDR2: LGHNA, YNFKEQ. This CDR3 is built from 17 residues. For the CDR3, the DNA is TGTGCCAGCAGCCAAGATAAGGCTGAGGGGAGCAATTCACCCCTCCACTTT. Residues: CASSQDKAEGSNSPLHF.

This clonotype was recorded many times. Written as DNA, the CDR3 is TGTGCCAGCAGTGAAGGACAGGGCCTCAATCAGCCCCAGCATTTT. It yields the protein CASSEGQGLNQPQHF. The rearrangement joins TRBV6-1 to TRBJ1-5; 7 bases are a match to TRBD1. The CDR3 contains 15 residues. Germline CDR1 and CDR2: MNHNS and SASEGT. Germline trimming cut 1 base from V and 3 bases from J; bases unmatched to any gene: 3.

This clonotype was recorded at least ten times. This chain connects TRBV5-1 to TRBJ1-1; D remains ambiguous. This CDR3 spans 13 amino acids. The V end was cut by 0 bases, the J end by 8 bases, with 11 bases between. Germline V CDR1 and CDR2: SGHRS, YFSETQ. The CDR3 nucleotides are TGCGCCAGCAGCTTGGATCTCCCCCGAGAAGCTTTCTTT. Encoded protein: CASSLDLPREAFF.

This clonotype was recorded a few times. CDR3 amino acids: CASRAGTSGSGDTQYF. The CDR3 DNA reads TGTGCCAGCAGGGCCGGGACTAGCGGGAGCGGTGATACGCAGTATTTT. J is TRBJ2-3 and V is TRBV12-3 or TRBV12-4, with 14 bases matching TRBD2. The ends lost 6 bases at V and 6 bases at J; junction bases unmatched: 8. The CDR3 runs 16 residues.

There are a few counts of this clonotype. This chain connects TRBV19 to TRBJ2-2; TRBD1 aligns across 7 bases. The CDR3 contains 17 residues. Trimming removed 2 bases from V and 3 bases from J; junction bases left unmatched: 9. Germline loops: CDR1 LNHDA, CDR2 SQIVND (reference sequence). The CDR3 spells CASSIIEAGGYTGELFF. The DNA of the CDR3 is TGTGCCAGTAGTATAATAGAGGCAGGGGGTTACACCGGGGAGCTGTTTTTT.

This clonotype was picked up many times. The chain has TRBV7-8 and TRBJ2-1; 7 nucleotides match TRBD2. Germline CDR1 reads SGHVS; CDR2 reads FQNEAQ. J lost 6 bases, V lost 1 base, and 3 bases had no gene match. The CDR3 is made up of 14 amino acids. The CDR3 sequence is CASSLGGGGNEQFF. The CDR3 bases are TGTGCCAGCAGCTTAGGCGGCGGGGGCAATGAGCAGTTCTTC.

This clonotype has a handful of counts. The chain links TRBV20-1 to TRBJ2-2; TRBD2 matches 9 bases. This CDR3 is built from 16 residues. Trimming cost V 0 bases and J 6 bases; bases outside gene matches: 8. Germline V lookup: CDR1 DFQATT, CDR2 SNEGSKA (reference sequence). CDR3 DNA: TGCAGTGCTAGAGATTGGCGGGGGGGCGCCGCCGGGGAGCTGTTTTTT. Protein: CSARDWRGGAAGELFF.

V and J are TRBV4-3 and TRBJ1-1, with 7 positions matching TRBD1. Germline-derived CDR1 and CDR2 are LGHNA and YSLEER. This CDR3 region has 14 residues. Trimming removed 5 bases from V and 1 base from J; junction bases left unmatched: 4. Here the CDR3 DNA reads TGCGCCAGCAGCAAAGGGGGCTGGAACACTGAAGCTTTCTTT. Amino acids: CASSKGGWNTEAFF.

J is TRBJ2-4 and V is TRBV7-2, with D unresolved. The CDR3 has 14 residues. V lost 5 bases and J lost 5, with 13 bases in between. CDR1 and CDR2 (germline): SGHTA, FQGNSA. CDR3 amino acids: CASSPRSGENIQYF. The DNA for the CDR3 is TGTGCCAGCAGCCCACGATCTGGCGAAAACATTCAGTACTTC.

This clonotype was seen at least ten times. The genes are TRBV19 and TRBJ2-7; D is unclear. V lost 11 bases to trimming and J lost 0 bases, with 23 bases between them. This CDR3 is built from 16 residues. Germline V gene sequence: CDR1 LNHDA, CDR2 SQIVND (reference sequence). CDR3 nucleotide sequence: TGTGCCCCATTAAGAGTAGTAGCAGGAAGCTCCTACGAGCAGTACTTC. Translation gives CAPLRVVAGSSYEQYF.

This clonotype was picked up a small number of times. In DNA, the CDR3 is TGCGCCAGCAGCGCGGACGGATTTAGCACAGATACGCAGTATTTT. This translates into CASSADGFSTDTQYF. The genes are TRBV5-1 and TRBJ2-3; no reliable D call. Germline V CDR1 and CDR2: SGHRS, YFSETQ. The CDR3 runs 15 residues. V gave up 4 bases and J gave up 0 bases, with 12 bases separating them.

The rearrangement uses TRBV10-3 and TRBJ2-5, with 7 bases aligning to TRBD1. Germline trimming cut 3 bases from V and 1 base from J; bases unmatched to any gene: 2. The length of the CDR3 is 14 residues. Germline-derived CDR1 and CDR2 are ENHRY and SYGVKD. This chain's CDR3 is CAISDRDSQETQYF. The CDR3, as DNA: TGTGCCATCAGTGACCGGGACAGCCAAGAGACCCAGTACTTC.

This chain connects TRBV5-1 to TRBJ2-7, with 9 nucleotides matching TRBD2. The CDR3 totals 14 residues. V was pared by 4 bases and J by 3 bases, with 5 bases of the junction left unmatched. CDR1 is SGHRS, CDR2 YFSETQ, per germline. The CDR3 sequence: CASSPLAGSYEQYF. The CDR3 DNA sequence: TGCGCCAGCAGCCCCCTAGCGGGGAGCTACGAGCAGTACTTC.

CDR3 sequence: CASSHSTGDYEQYF. For the CDR3, the DNA is TGTGCCAGCAGTCATAGTACAGGGGACTACGAGCAGTACTTC. The chain links TRBV7-9 to TRBJ2-7; 7 bases agree with TRBD1. Germline V CDR1 and CDR2: SEHNR, FQNEAQ (reference sequence). V lost 6 bases and J lost 3; bases outside the gene matches: 8. The CDR3 is 14 residues long.

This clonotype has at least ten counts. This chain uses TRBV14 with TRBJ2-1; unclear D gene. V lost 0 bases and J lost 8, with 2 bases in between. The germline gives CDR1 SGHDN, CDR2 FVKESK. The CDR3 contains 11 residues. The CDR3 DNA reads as TGTGCCAGCAGCCAAGACTATGAGCAGTTCTTC. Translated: CASSQDYEQFF.

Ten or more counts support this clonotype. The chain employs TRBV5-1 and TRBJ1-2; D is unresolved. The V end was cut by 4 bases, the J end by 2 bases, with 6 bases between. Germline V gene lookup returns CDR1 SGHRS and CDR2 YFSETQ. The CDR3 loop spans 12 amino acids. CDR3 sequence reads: CASSVLNYGYTF. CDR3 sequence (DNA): TGCGCCAGCAGCGTACTCAACTATGGCTACACCTTC. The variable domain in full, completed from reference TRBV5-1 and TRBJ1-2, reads KAGVTQTPRYLIKTRGQQVTLSCSPISGHRSVSWYQQTPGQGLQFLFEYFSETQRNKGNFPGRFSGRQFSNSRSEMNVSTLELGDSALYLCASSVLNYGYTFGSGTRLTVV.

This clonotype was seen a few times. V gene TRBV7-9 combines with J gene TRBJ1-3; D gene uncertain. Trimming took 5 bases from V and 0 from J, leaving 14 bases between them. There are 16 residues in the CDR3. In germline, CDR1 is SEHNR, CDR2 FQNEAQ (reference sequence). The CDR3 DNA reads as TGTGCCAGCAGCCTCACCGACACAACCTCTGGAAACACCATATATTTT. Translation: CASSLTDTTSGNTIYF.